The clone carrying this TCR beta chain has ten or more counts. Its antigen remains unknown. The CDR3 spans 13 residues. V shed 0 bases and J shed 5 bases, with 6 bases lying between them. CDR1 SGHTA and CDR2 FQGNSA come from the germline V gene. The record originates from a study of identical twins. MiXCR, run by TCRdb on the 5' RACE reads, gives a single entry per CDR3 protein. The table has around 1.7 million distinct CDR3 sequences, less than 40% seen once. General study points: Twins shared beta out-of-frame sequences in excess, but this excess was weaker. When twins shared out-of-frame alpha sequences, those sequences had excess low generation probability.

The rearrangement joins TRBV7-2 to TRBJ2-3; weak D call: TRBD2 (5 bases). The sequenced material came from cord blood. This clonotype was obtained from a newborn girl in good health. The CDR3 is CASSLAREDTQYF. CDR3 bases: TGTGCCAGCAGCTTAGCCCGGGAAGATACGCAGTATTTT.